Listed below are T cell receptor beta chains from one sample, sequenced in a study of molecular identifiers for immune sequencing clone quantification. MiXCR, run by TCRdb on the PCR reads, gives a single entry per CDR3 protein. The data contain about half a million distinct CDR3 sequences, 25% of them seen just once; the ten biggest clones take up 0.76%. Source material: naive CD8+ T cells from blood, with Jurkat cell RNA spiked in. Every receptor here comes from a human donor in good health. Some libraries in this study had Jurkat cell RNA spiked in. Both conserved end residues are part of each CDR3. A D gene is named only where the DNA matches it firmly. Clone size is stated in some rows and not others, as once, few, many or a class when expanded.

V: TRBV12-3/TRBV12-4; D: TRBD1; size: few; J: TRBJ1-2; CDR3: CASSFGGQTYGYTF; DNA: TGTGCCAGCAGTTTTGGGGGACAGACCTATGGCTACACCTTC
V: TRBV16; D: NA; size: NA; J: TRBJ1-5; CDR3: CASSQPDISNQPQHF; DNA: TGTGCCAGCAGCCAACCCGACATTAGCAATCAGCCCCAGCATTTT
V: TRBV5-4; D: NA; size: many; J: TRBJ2-5; CDR3: CASSLSLSKETQYF; DNA: TGTGCCAGCAGCTTGTCTCTCAGTAAAGAGACCCAGTACTTC
V: TRBV7-2; D: NA; size: NA; J: TRBJ2-4; CDR3: CPSSPGQSLAKNIQYF; DNA: TGTCCCAGCAGCCCCGGACAGAGCCTCGCCAAAAACATTCAGTACTTC
V: TRBV6-2/TRBV6-3; D: NA; size: many; J: TRBJ2-7; CDR3: CASRNKARNYEQYF; DNA: TGTGCCAGCAGGAACAAGGCCCGAAACTACGAGCAGTACTTC
V: TRBV9; D: NA; size: few; J: TRBJ1-1; CDR3: CASSYLAGAEAFF; DNA: TGTGCCAGCAGCTACCTGGCGGGAGCTGAAGCTTTCTTT
V: TRBV13; D: TRBD2; size: few; J: TRBJ2-7; CDR3: CASSFSGGSPYEQYF; DNA: TGTGCCAGCAGCTTTAGCGGGGGCTCGCCCTACGAGCAGTACTTC
V: TRBV7-9; D: NA; size: few; J: TRBJ2-5; CDR3: CASSAPGQQETQYF; DNA: TGTGCCAGCAGCGCCCCCGGACAGCAAGAGACCCAGTACTTC
V: TRBV7-6; D: NA; size: NA; J: TRBJ2-2; CDR3: CASSLFKAGELFF; DNA: TGTGCCAGCAGCTTGTTCAAAGCCGGGGAGCTGTTTTTT
V: TRBV2; D: NA; size: few; J: TRBJ2-1; CDR3: CATNRDTVYNEQFF; DNA: TGTGCCACCAACCGGGACACAGTCTACAATGAGCAGTTCTTC
V: TRBV27; D: TRBD1; size: NA; J: TRBJ2-7; CDR3: CASSLRGQTYERYF; DNA: TGTGCCAGCAGTTTAAGGGGACAGACCTACGAGCGGTACTTC
V: TRBV11-2; D: NA; size: few; J: TRBJ2-3; CDR3: CASSRPPFLRAATDTQYF; DNA: TGTGCCAGCAGCCGACCCCCCTTTCTGCGGGCTGCCACAGATACGCAGTATTTT
V: TRBV7-6; D: TRBD1; size: NA; J: TRBJ2-3; CDR3: CASSSVLGTGGTDTQYF; DNA: TGTGCCAGCAGCTCGGTTCTGGGGACAGGGGGAACAGATACGCAGTATTTT
V: TRBV29-1; D: NA; size: NA; J: TRBJ2-7; CDR3: CSVIRDYSYEQYF; DNA: TGCAGCGTAATCAGGGATTACTCCTACGAGCAGTACTTC
V: TRBV4-1; D: TRBD1; size: many; J: TRBJ2-1; CDR3: CASSQRTGGAEQFF; DNA: TGCGCCAGCAGCCAAAGGACAGGGGGGGCTGAGCAGTTCTTC
V: TRBV28; D: TRBD2; size: few; J: TRBJ2-3; CDR3: CASSPAAGARDTQYF; DNA: TGTGCCAGCAGCCCCGCAGCGGGGGCGCGGGATACGCAGTATTTT
V: TRBV28; D: NA; size: NA; J: TRBJ1-1; CDR3: CASTFKGSTEAFF; DNA: TGTGCCAGCACCTTCAAAGGGAGCACTGAAGCTTTCTTT
V: TRBV6-5; D: TRBD1; size: few; J: TRBJ2-7; CDR3: CASMQGTGEQYF; DNA: TGTGCCAGCATGCAGGGGACAGGTGAGCAGTACTTC
V: TRBV27; D: NA; size: many; J: TRBJ1-5; CDR3: CASSFNSNQPQHF; DNA: TGTGCCAGCAGTTTCAATAGCAATCAGCCCCAGCATTTT
V: TRBV20-1; D: NA; size: many; J: TRBJ2-7; CDR3: CSARAGFPEQYF; DNA: TGCAGTGCTAGAGCAGGGTTCCCCGAGCAGTACTTC
V: TRBV15; D: NA; size: many; J: TRBJ1-1; CDR3: CATSPLLDGSNTEAFF; DNA: TGTGCCACCAGCCCCCTATTAGACGGATCAAACACTGAAGCTTTCTTT
V: TRBV28; D: TRBD1; size: few; J: TRBJ1-2; CDR3: CASSSGIGQGYWDNYGYAF; DNA: TGTGCCAGCAGTTCCGGTATCGGACAGGGGTACTGGGATAACTATGGCTACGCCTTC
V: TRBV9; D: NA; size: few; J: TRBJ1-6; CDR3: CASSLGDSSYNSPLHF; DNA: TGTGCCAGCAGCCTAGGCGACAGCTCCTATAATTCACCCCTCCACTTT
V: TRBV20-1; D: NA; size: many; J: TRBJ2-2; CDR3: CSARGGTGELFF; DNA: TGCAGTGCTAGGGGTGGCACCGGGGAGCTGTTTTTT
V: TRBV7-2; D: NA; size: NA; J: TRBJ2-3; CDR3: CASSLESLESRTDTQYF; DNA: TGTGCCAGCAGCTTAGAGTCCCTAGAGAGTAGGACAGATACGCAGTATTTT
V: TRBV7-9; D: TRBD2; size: many; J: TRBJ2-7; CDR3: CASSGPSGSSYEQYF; DNA: TGTGCCAGCAGCGGCCCTAGCGGAAGCTCCTACGAGCAGTACTTC
V: TRBV12-3/TRBV12-4; D: NA; size: few; J: TRBJ2-3; CDR3: CASSLLGGGRDTQYF; DNA: TGTGCCAGCAGTTTATTAGGAGGGGGTCGGGATACGCAGTATTTT
V: TRBV5-1; D: TRBD1; size: NA; J: TRBJ2-5; CDR3: CASSAPRVGQGLETQYF; DNA: TGCGCCAGCAGCGCCCCCCGTGTGGGACAGGGTTTGGAGACCCAGTACTTC
V: TRBV29-1; D: TRBD2; size: few; J: TRBJ2-1; CDR3: CSVEGTSGNYNEQFF; DNA: TGCAGCGTTGAAGGGACTAGCGGGAACTACAATGAGCAGTTCTTC
V: TRBV19; D: NA; size: NA; J: TRBJ1-1; CDR3: CASSMWGGTEAFF; DNA: TGTGCCAGTAGTATGTGGGGGGGCACTGAAGCTTTCTTT
V: TRBV5-4; D: NA; size: many; J: TRBJ2-3; CDR3: CASSLSGVSTDTQYF; DNA: TGTGCCAGCAGCCTCAGCGGAGTTAGCACAGATACGCAGTATTTT
V: TRBV20-1; D: TRBD2; size: NA; J: TRBJ2-3; CDR3: CSANRRGATKAPTVDTQYF; DNA: TGCAGTGCTAACCGGCGGGGGGCCACAAAAGCTCCCACAGTAGATACGCAGTATTTT
V: TRBV7-8; D: TRBD1; size: many; J: TRBJ2-3; CDR3: CASSSDRGTDTQYF; DNA: TGTGCCAGCAGCTCAGACAGGGGGACAGATACGCAGTATTTT
V: TRBV12-3/TRBV12-4; D: NA; size: many; J: TRBJ2-3; CDR3: CASSSRPPGGKDTQYF; DNA: TGTGCCAGCAGTTCCCGCCCCCCGGGGGGCAAAGATACGCAGTATTTT
V: TRBV28; D: NA; size: NA; J: TRBJ2-6; CDR3: CARTKGGSGANVLTF; DNA: TGTGCCCGCACGAAAGGGGGTTCTGGGGCCAACGTCCTGACTTTC
V: TRBV9; D: NA; size: many; J: TRBJ2-7; CDR3: CASSVAAQSEQYF; DNA: TGTGCCAGCAGCGTAGCGGCCCAGTCGGAGCAGTACTTC
V: TRBV7-9; D: NA; size: few; J: TRBJ1-4; CDR3: CASSWDVRNEKLFF; DNA: TGTGCCAGCAGCTGGGACGTACGTAATGAAAAACTGTTTTTT
V: TRBV14; D: NA; size: NA; J: TRBJ2-3; CDR3: CASSQVYAGAQYF; DNA: TGTGCCAGCAGCCAAGTTTACGCAGGTGCGCAGTATTTT
V: TRBV7-8; D: NA; size: many; J: TRBJ2-7; CDR3: CASSLSLDGVVLSYEQYF; DNA: TGTGCCAGCAGCTTATCCCTTGATGGGGTAGTCCTCTCCTACGAGCAGTACTTC
V: TRBV19; D: NA; size: NA; J: TRBJ2-3; CDR3: CASSMAGMSDTQYF; DNA: TGTGCCAGTAGTATGGCAGGGATGTCAGATACGCAGTATTTT
V: TRBV7-9; D: TRBD2; size: NA; J: TRBJ2-7; CDR3: CASSVVLLVRGTSSIPYEQYF; DNA: TGTGCCAGCAGCGTAGTCTTGTTAGTCAGGGGGACTAGCTCCATCCCCTACGAGCAGTACTTC